The present T cell receptor beta chain was sequenced within a study of tumor-infiltrating lymphocytes in primary liver carcinoma. Study in general: Tumor staging was T1-T3 N0M0; sizes spanned 4.2 to 10 cm across. Study-wide points: Paired tumor-adjacent and tumor-blood samples overlapped less than tumor region pairs did. Tumors carried a top-250-clone fraction significantly exceeding that of blood (p = 0.039).

Without any cell sorting, about 19-32 mg of bulk tissue yielded co-extracted RNA and DNA. Remarks on this clonotype: Its matching antigen is unknown. At one end the junction does not follow the germline gene, possibly because of a read error.

This CDR3 is built from 18 residues. CDR1 is MNHEY, CDR2 SVGAGI, per germline. Reverse transcription of 500 ng total RNA with a constant-region primer produced TCR beta cDNA. Slightly modified ARM-PCR, run as three nested multiplex PCR rounds, produced the TCR beta libraries. Amplification in the first two PCR rounds was performed using TRBV1-TRBV30 forward primers and a C-beta reverse primer for 10 cycles each. TCRdb independently ran MiXCR on the multiplex PCR reads; one entry per CDR3 protein. The data hold 85,000 to 100,000 distinct CDR3 sequences, with just under 70% observed a single time. The rearrangement uses TRBV6-5 and TRBJ1-6, with TRBD1 as a possible D gene (5 bases). Material: tumor-adjacent normal liver tissue. The TCR sequence derives from a man aged 40-49 years with primary liver carcinoma and hepatitis B virus infection. CDR3 DNA: TGTGTCAGCAGTTACTCGCCCTTCCAGTGGGGGGATAATTCACCCGTCCACTTT. Translated: CVSSYSPFQWGDNSPVHF.